Listed here is a single T cell receptor (beta chain). What it binds is not known. Each donor was a healthy Caucasian individual from Russia, aged roughly 6 to 95. This sample is part of a study of blood T cells in healthy people across ages. Primers used in a second PCR of roughly 7 to 12 cycles were a sample-barcoded 5' primer and a J-beta primer mix. Via MiXCR, TCRdb re-called the 5' RACE reads, giving one row per CDR3 protein. The data contain some 1,000,000 distinct CDR3 sequences, under 30% of them singletons. Study conclusions and caveats: Roughly linearly, TCR beta diversity per million T cells fell as age increased.

V lost 2 bases and J 10 bases, leaving 14 bases between the germline ends. The CDR3 extends over 14 amino acids. This sample also appeared in a second study, on T cells of mothers and their children. As reported in that work: The donor cohort consisted of three healthy Caucasian mothers and their six children. Compared with unrelated pairs, related mother-child pairs had slightly higher, non-significant overlap.

The V and J genes are TRBV23-1 and TRBJ1-4, with unresolved D. TRBV23-1 carries the ORF label, with uncertain function. The source material was blood. The TCR originated in a girl aged 2 to 9 in good health. The CDR3 sequence: CASSQRETRGKLFF. CDR3 sequence (DNA): TGCGCCAGCAGTCAACGTGAGACACGAGGAAAACTGTTTTTT.